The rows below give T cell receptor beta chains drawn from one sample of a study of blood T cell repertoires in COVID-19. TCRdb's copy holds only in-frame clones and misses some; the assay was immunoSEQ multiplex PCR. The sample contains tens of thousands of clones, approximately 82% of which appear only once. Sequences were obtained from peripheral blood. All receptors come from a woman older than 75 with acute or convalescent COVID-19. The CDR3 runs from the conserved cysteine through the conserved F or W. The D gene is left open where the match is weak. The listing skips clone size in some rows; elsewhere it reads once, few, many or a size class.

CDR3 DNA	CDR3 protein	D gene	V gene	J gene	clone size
TGTGCCAGCAGCTTGGATCAATACAGGGTTATGGAGTATGGCTACACCTTC	CASSLDQYRVMEYGYTF	-	TRBV5-4	TRBJ1-2	once
TGTGCCAGCTCACCGCTAGGAGGGACAGGGGGAGAGAACTACACCTTC	CASSPLGGTGGENYTF	TRBD1	TRBV18	TRBJ1-2	-
TGTGCCAGCTTGTTCAGGGAGGCAGCCCGGGGGCCCCAGCATTTT	CASLFREAARGPQHF	-	TRBV6-5	TRBJ1-5	-
TGTGCCAGCAGCAACGGACAGGGTTTCTATAATTCACCCCTCCACTTT	CASSNGQGFYNSPLHF	TRBD1	TRBV7-9	TRBJ1-6	few
TGTGCCATCCCGCACCGACAGGTTGGTTTTGTAGCTGAAAAACTGTTTTTT	CAIPHRQVGFVAEKLFF	-	TRBV10-3	TRBJ1-4	few
TGCGCCAGCAGCTTGGAGGGCGGGGGAGTGTTGAGGACCCAGTACTTC	CASSLEGGGVLRTQYF	TRBD2	TRBV5-1	TRBJ2-5	-
TGTGCCATCAGTGAGACTAAGGAGTCTGGAAACACCATATATTTT	CAISETKESGNTIYF	-	TRBV10-3	TRBJ1-3	-
TGTGCCAGCAACGCAGACAGGGTCAATCAGCCCCAGCATTTT	CASNADRVNQPQHF	TRBD1	TRBV6-5	TRBJ1-5	-
TGTGCCAGTAGTATAAACCTACCCTACGAGCAGTACTTC	CASSINLPYEQYF	-	TRBV19	TRBJ2-7	-
TGTGCCAGCAGCTACGGACAGGGGGCCCGTGAGACCCAGTACTTC	CASSYGQGARETQYF	TRBD1	TRBV7-8	TRBJ2-5	-
TGCGCCAGCAGTGAGGGGCTACCCAGCACAGATACGCAGTATTTT	CASSEGLPSTDTQYF	-	TRBV10-2	TRBJ2-3	-
TGCGCCAGCAGCCCCGGACTAGCGGGGGGCGGGCAAGAGACCCAGTACTTC	CASSPGLAGGGQETQYF	TRBD2	TRBV5-1	TRBJ2-5	-
TGTGCCAGCAGCGCCGAACAGGGGGGGTACACTGAAGCTTTCTTT	CASSAEQGGYTEAFF	TRBD1	TRBV9	TRBJ1-1	few
TGTGCCAGTAGTATAGCCGCGGGACAGGGTTATGGCTACACCTTC	CASSIAAGQGYGYTF	TRBD1	TRBV19	TRBJ1-2	few
TGTGCCAGCAGCCCGGTTCGCCAGGGTCTTTCTGGGGCCAACGTCCTGACTTTC	CASSPVRQGLSGANVLTF	-	TRBV5-5	TRBJ2-6	-
TGCGCCAGCCTCCGCCGGGACAAACACACAGATACGCAGTATTTT	CASLRRDKHTDTQYF	-	TRBV5-1	TRBJ2-3	-
TGTGCCAGCAGCTCCCTGAGCGGGGGGAGCACAGATACGCAGTATTTT	CASSSLSGGSTDTQYF	TRBD2	TRBV13	TRBJ2-3	-
TGTGCCAGTAGTGAGCAGCGGGAGGAGACCCAGTACTTC	CASSEQREETQYF	TRBD2	TRBV19	TRBJ2-5	-
TGTGCCAGTAGTCCCGCGGGGGCAGGGGGCACAGATACGCAGTATTTT	CASSPAGAGGTDTQYF	-	TRBV19	TRBJ2-3	-
TGTGCCAGCAGCTTGTCCCGTCTCAGGGGTTTTCGGGGCTACACCTTC	CASSLSRLRGFRGYTF	-	TRBV7-8	TRBJ1-2	-
TGTGCCAGCAGAGGGGGTGAGCGGACAGGGATGACGAACTATGGCTACACCTTC	CASRGGERTGMTNYGYTF	TRBD1	TRBV9	TRBJ1-2	once
TGCGCCAGCAGCCACAGCGGGGGGGTTTTCGACGAGCAGTACTTC	CASSHSGGVFDEQYF	TRBD2	TRBV4-1	TRBJ2-7	-
TGTGCCAGCAGCCACCGAAACAGGGGGCAAGGAAACATTCAGTACTTC	CASSHRNRGQGNIQYF	TRBD1	TRBV3-1/TRBV3-2	TRBJ2-4	-
TGTGCCAGCAGCTTCGGGGGGACAGGGCCCTTCAATTCACCCCTCCACTTT	CASSFGGTGPFNSPLHF	TRBD1	TRBV7-2	TRBJ1-6	-
TGTGCCAGCTCACCATTTAACCGGAGTCAAGAGACCCAGTACTTC	CASSPFNRSQETQYF	-	TRBV18	TRBJ2-5	-
TGTGCCAGCAGCCAAGCCCTAGCGGGGGCAGCCGGGGAGTTCTTC	CASSQALAGAAGEFF	TRBD2	TRBV3-1/TRBV3-2	TRBJ2-1	few